This TCR beta chain was found in a study of response to subunit inactivated influenza vaccine. CDR3 length: 15 amino acids. Germline CDR1 reads SGHRS; CDR2 reads YFSETQ. V was cut by 4 bases and J by 4 bases, with 18 bases left in between. This clonotype was seen a handful of times. In TCRdb, the RT-PCR reads were re-called with MiXCR into one record per CDR3 protein. The data show approximately 480,000 distinct CDR3 sequences, around 9.9% seen once. Sequenced material: PBMCs from blood, taken roughly 6 weeks after vaccination. This chain joins TRBV5-1 and TRBJ2-7; D possibly corresponds to TRBD1 (7 bases). The sequence derives from a man over 45 who received an inactivated influenza vaccine. The CDR3 sequence: CASSASGQEGYEQYF. The CDR3 bases are TGCGCCAGCAGCGCCTCCGGACAGGAGGGATACGAGCAGTACTTC.